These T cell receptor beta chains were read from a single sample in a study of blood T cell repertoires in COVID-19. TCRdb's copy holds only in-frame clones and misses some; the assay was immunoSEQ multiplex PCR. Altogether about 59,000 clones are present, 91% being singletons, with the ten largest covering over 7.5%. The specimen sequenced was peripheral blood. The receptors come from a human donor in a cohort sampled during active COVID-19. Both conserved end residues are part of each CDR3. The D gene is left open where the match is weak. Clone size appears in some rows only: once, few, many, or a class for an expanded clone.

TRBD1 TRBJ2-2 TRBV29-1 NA CSVPQGSNTGELFF TGCAGCGTGCCACAGGGGTCGAACACCGGGGAGCTGTTTTTT
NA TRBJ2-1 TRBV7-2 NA CASSPTSNYNEQFF TGTGCCAGCAGTCCCACTAGCAACTACAATGAGCAGTTCTTC
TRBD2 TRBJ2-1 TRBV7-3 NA CASSSGLPSGNEQFF TGTGCCAGCAGCTCGGGACTACCCTCAGGGAATGAGCAGTTCTTC
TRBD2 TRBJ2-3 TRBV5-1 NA CASSFGLAGLPDTQYF TGCGCCAGCAGCTTCGGACTAGCGGGATTACCAGATACGCAGTATTTT
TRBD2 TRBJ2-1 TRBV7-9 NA CASSTLAENYNEQFF TGTGCCAGCAGCACCCTAGCGGAGAACTACAATGAGCAGTTCTTC
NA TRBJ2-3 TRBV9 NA CASSVAPNSGDTQYF TGTGCCAGCAGCGTAGCACCGAATTCGGGTGATACGCAGTATTTT
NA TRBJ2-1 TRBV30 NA CAWARVGEQFF TGTGCCTGGGCTCGGGTGGGTGAGCAGTTCTTC
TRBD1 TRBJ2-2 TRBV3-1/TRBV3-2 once CASSQNRGQGGELFF TGTGCCAGCAGCCAAAACAGGGGGCAGGGCGGGGAGCTGTTTTTT
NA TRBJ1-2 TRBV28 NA CASSQIRPSGGYTF TGTGCCAGCAGCCAAATTAGGCCATCGGGAGGCTACACCTTC
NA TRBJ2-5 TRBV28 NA CASSPPGDRKETQYF TGTGCCAGCAGTCCTCCGGGGGACAGAAAAGAGACCCAGTACTTC
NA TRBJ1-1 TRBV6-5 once CASRSIGGTEAFF TGTGCCAGCAGGTCTATAGGGGGCACTGAAGCTTTCTTT
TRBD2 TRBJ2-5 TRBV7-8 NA CASSPGTSGTETQYF TGTGCCAGCAGCCCTGGGACTAGCGGGACAGAGACCCAGTACTTC
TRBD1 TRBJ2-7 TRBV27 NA CASSYPGQADYEQYF TGTGCCAGCAGTTACCCGGGACAGGCAGACTACGAGCAGTACTTC
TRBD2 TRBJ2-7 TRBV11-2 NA CASSLGVVVSGSSYEQYF TGTGCCAGCAGCTTAGGGGTGGTCGTTAGCGGGAGTTCCTACGAGCAGTACTTC
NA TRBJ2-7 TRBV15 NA CATSRSGGRFGEQYF TGTGCCACCAGCAGGTCCGGGGGACGGTTCGGCGAGCAGTACTTC
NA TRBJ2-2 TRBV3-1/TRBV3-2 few CASSPPGDTGELFF TGTGCCAGCAGCCCCCCGGGAGACACCGGGGAGCTGTTTTTT
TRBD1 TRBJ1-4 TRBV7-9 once CASSIDRGGKLFF TGTGCCAGCAGCATCGACAGGGGAGGGAAACTGTTTTTT
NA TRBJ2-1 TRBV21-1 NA CASGYSGSSYNEQFF TGTGCCAGCGGATATAGCGGTAGCTCCTACAATGAGCAGTTCTTC
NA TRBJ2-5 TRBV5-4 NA CASSFRQNQETQYF TGTGCCAGCAGCTTCCGACAGAACCAAGAGACCCAGTACTTC
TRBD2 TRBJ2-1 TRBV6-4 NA CASSVAGGYNEQFF TGTGCCAGCAGTGTAGCGGGGGGGTACAATGAGCAGTTCTTC
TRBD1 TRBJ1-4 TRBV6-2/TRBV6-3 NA CASSSHSTGSEWRKLFF TGTGCCAGCAGTTCCCATTCGACAGGGTCGGAATGGAGAAAACTGTTTTTT
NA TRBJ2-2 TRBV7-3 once CASSLSGAGTGELFF TGTGCCAGCAGCTTATCAGGGGCAGGAACCGGGGAGCTGTTTTTT
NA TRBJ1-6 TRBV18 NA CASSADSLNSPLHF TGTGCCAGCTCAGCGGACAGTCTTAATTCACCCCTCCACTTT
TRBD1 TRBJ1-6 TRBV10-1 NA CASSVNDRENNSPLHF TGCGCCAGCAGTGTTAATGACAGGGAGAATAATTCACCCCTCCACTTT
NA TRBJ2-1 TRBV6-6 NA CASTTDRSYNEQFF TGTGCCAGCACCACAGACAGATCCTACAATGAGCAGTTCTTC
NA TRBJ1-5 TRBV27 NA CASSFIHQPQHF TGTGCCAGCAGTTTTATCCATCAGCCCCAGCATTTT
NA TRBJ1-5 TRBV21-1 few CASRNQDSSNQPQHF TGTGCCAGCAGGAATCAGGACAGTAGCAATCAGCCCCAGCATTTT
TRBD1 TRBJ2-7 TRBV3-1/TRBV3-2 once CASTTVRGRAYEQYF TGTGCCAGCACCACAGTGAGGGGGCGAGCTTACGAGCAGTACTTC
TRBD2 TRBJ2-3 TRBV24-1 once CATSPSGGAIDTQYF TGTGCCACCAGTCCTAGCGGGGGGGCAATAGATACGCAGTATTTT
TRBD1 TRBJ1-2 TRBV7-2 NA CASTPDRGLYGYTF TGTGCCAGCACCCCCGACAGGGGGCTCTATGGCTACACCTTC
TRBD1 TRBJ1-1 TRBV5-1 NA CASSWAGTGDTEAFF TGCGCCAGCAGCTGGGCCGGGACAGGGGACACTGAAGCTTTCTTT
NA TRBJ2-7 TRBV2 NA CARPDSKETHEQYF TGTGCCAGACCCGACTCAAAGGAAACCCACGAGCAGTACTTC